These 30 T cell receptor beta chains came from one sample sequenced in a study of blood T cell repertoires in COVID-19. This table comes from immunoSEQ multiplex PCR, and its TCRdb copy is limited to in-frame clones, with some not included. Of over 50,000 clones detected, about four fifths appear once; the ten largest clones hold 5.5% to 7%. Sequencing used peripheral blood. These receptors all come from a woman aged 45-65 years with active or convalescent COVID-19.

The rearrangement links TRBV7-2 to TRBJ2-1; 14 nucleotides match TRBD2. The CDR3 runs 16 residues. Trimming cost V 1 base and J 12 bases; bases outside gene matches: 8. Germline V gene sequence: CDR1 SGHTA, CDR2 FQGNSA. Here the CDR3 DNA reads TGTGCCAGCAGCTTAGTTGGGACTAGCGGGAGCGGGGGGCAGTTCTTC. Translating gives CASSLVGTSGSGGQFF.

The chain recombines TRBV10-3 with TRBJ1-1; possibly TRBD1 for D (6 bases). CDR1 and CDR2 (germline): ENHRY, SYGVKD. This CDR3 spans 13 amino acids. Trimming took off 7 bases at V and 4 bases at J, with 13 bases between the two ends. CDR3 coding DNA: TGTGCCATCATAAGACAAGGGGGCACTGAAGCTTTCTTT. It codes for CAIIRQGGTEAFF.

The chain uses TRBV5-6 and TRBJ2-5, with D maybe TRBD1 (8 bases). Germline V lookup: CDR1 SGHDT, CDR2 YYEEEE. Trimming stripped 4 bases from V and 7 bases from J, with 23 bases between. The CDR3 is made up of 16 amino acids. CDR3 sequence (DNA): TGTGCCAGCAGCGGTCGACAGGGGCGACCGGGGGGGACCCAGTACTTC. It encodes CASSGRQGRPGGTQYF.

A note on this clone: Additional DNA sequences in this sample encode the identical CDR3. The chain carries TRBV7-9 and TRBJ1-5; no definite D call. This CDR3 spans 14 amino acids. CDR1 and CDR2 (germline): SEHNR, FQNEAQ (reference sequence). Between the trimmed V and J ends, which lost 0 bases and 4 bases, there was a span of 7 bases. The CDR3 sequence is CASSLASGNQPQHF. DNA for the CDR3: TGTGCCAGCAGCTTAGCTTCGGGGAATCAGCCCCAGCATTTT.

This clone was seen repeatedly, ten times or more. This chain uses TRBV5-1 with TRBJ1-6; 7 nucleotides agree with TRBD1. V was pared by 4 bases and J by 14 bases, with 18 bases of the junction left unmatched. Germline CDR1 is SGHRS and CDR2 is YFSETQ. This CDR3 spans 16 amino acids. CDR3 sequence: CASSPRQGATFLALHF. In DNA form, the CDR3 reads TGCGCCAGCAGCCCCAGACAGGGAGCGACCTTTTTGGCCCTCCACTTT.

The chain recombines TRBV30 with TRBJ2-7, with 7 nucleotides matching TRBD1. With V trimmed by 5 bases and J by 12 bases, 16 bases remained unmatched. The germline V gene has CDR1 GTSNPN and CDR2 SVGIG (reference sequence). The CDR3 sequence is 13 residues long. In DNA form, the CDR3 reads TGTGCCTGGGGCAAGACAGGGTGGAAGAGAGGGTACTTC. Translated: CAWGKTGWKRGYF.

V usage is TRBV6-1 and J usage is TRBJ1-2; 7 bases match TRBD1. CDR3 length: 15 amino acids. Germline loops: CDR1 MNHNS, CDR2 SASEGT. J lost 4 bases, V lost 1 base, and 6 bases had no gene match. CDR3 nucleotide sequence: TGTGCCAGCAGTGAAGTAGGAGGGGGCACCTATGGCTACACCTTC. Its translation: CASSEVGGGTYGYTF.

The count of this clone is one. V and J are TRBV5-1 and TRBJ2-7; 7 bases are a match to TRBD1. V shed 6 bases, J shed 2 bases, and the junction held 11 bases outside the gene matches. This CDR3 has 15 amino acids. Looked up from germline, CDR1 is SGHRS and CDR2 is YFSETQ. This chain's CDR3 is CASMVGTAITYEQYF. The CDR3 DNA follows: TGCGCCAGCATGGTAGGGACAGCGATCACCTACGAGCAGTACTTC.

The gene calls are TRBV10-3 and TRBJ1-6, with 10 bases identical to TRBD1. With 6 bases clipped from V and 6 bases from J, the junction kept 8 bases outside the gene matches. This CDR3 has 16 residues. The V gene's germline CDR1 is ENHRY and CDR2 SYGVKD. The CDR3 spells CAIRGDRGDPNSPLHF. The CDR3 nucleotides read TGTGCCATCAGGGGGGACAGGGGAGATCCTAATTCACCCCTCCACTTT.

The gene calls are TRBV2 and TRBJ1-2; 10 nucleotides agree with TRBD1. CDR1 SNHLY and CDR2 FYNNEI come from the germline V gene. The CDR3 has 14 residues. J gave up 6 bases and V 6 bases, and 7 bases lay outside the gene matches. CDR3 nucleotide sequence: TGTGCCAGCAGCAGACAGGGGGCCCAAGATGGCTACACCTTC. Protein: CASSRQGAQDGYTF. The whole variable domain, filled in from reference TRBV2 and TRBJ1-2, reads EPEVTQTPSHQVTQMGQEVILRCVPISNHLYFYWYRQILGQKVEFLVSFYNNEISEKSEIFDDQFSVERPDGSNFTLKIRSTKLEDSAMYFCASSRQGAQDGYTFGSGTRLTVV.

This clone turned up a few times. One end of the junction does not line up with germline, which may come from a read error. The CDR3 bases are TGTGCCAGCAGCTTGGAGCCAAACTACGATGAGCAGTTCTTC. This encodes CASSLEPNYDEQFF. The chain uses TRBV7-9 and TRBJ2-1, with unresolved D. The CDR3 spans 14 residues. Looked up from germline, CDR1 is SEHNR and CDR2 is FQNEAQ (reference sequence).

The chain links TRBV5-1 to TRBJ1-1, with a possible D match to TRBD1 (6 bases). V dropped 4 bases and J dropped 0 bases, with 10 bases sitting between them. Germline V gene lookup returns CDR1 SGHRS and CDR2 YFSETQ. The CDR3 contains 14 residues. The CDR3 loop is CASSQGTLNTEAFF. The CDR3 nucleotides are TGCGCCAGCAGCCAGGGGACGTTGAACACTGAAGCTTTCTTT. Complete variable domain (other parts from reference TRBV5-1 and TRBJ1-1): KAGVTQTPRYLIKTRGQQVTLSCSPISGHRSVSWYQQTPGQGLQFLFEYFSETQRNKGNFPGRFSGRQFSNSRSEMNVSTLELGDSALYLCASSQGTLNTEAFFGQGTRLTVV.

The CDR3 coding sequence is TGTGCCAGCAGCTCGACAGGGGGCGCGTCCTACAATGAGCAGTTCTTC. Amino acids: CASSSTGGASYNEQFF. The chain couples TRBV7-8 to TRBJ2-1; TRBD1 aligns across 10 bases. The CDR3 runs 16 residues. The J segment lost 1 base and the V segment lost 4 bases, leaving 4 bases of the junction unmatched. CDR1 is SGHVS, CDR2 FQNEAQ, per germline.

The CDR3 spells CASSIQGGNTIYF. Here the CDR3 DNA reads TGTGCCAGTAGTATACAGGGTGGAAACACCATATATTTT. This chain links TRBV19 with TRBJ1-3; tentative D call: TRBD1 (5 bases). CDR3 length: 13 amino acids. CDR1 is LNHDA, CDR2 SQIVND, per germline (reference sequence). Trimming took off 2 bases at V and 3 bases at J, with 5 bases between the two ends.

V usage is TRBV5-1 and J usage is TRBJ1-1; 9 bases agree with TRBD1. Germline loops: CDR1 SGHRS, CDR2 YFSETQ. This CDR3 is built from 16 residues. With 6 bases clipped from V and 6 bases from J, the junction kept 15 bases outside the gene matches. CDR3: CASKLVRTGEKAEAFF. The CDR3 nucleotides are TGCGCCAGCAAGCTAGTTAGGACAGGGGAAAAGGCTGAAGCTTTCTTT.

This clone has at least ten counts. The genes are TRBV30 and TRBJ1-2; 10 bases match TRBD1. Trimming removed 0 bases from V and 2 bases from J; junction bases left unmatched: 9. The CDR3 loop spans 17 amino acids. CDR1 is GTSNPN, CDR2 SVGIG, per germline (reference sequence). CDR3 nucleotides: TGTGCCTGGAGTGTACCGGGACAGGGGCCGAGAAACTATGGCTACACCTTC. Protein sequence: CAWSVPGQGPRNYGYTF.

The V call is TRBV2, the J call TRBJ2-7; D may be TRBD1 (6 bases). The CDR3 contains 14 residues. Trimming left V 6 bases short and J 0 bases short, with 12 bases between. The germline gives CDR1 SNHLY, CDR2 FYNNEI. This chain's CDR3 is CASRPRQVSYEQYF. For the CDR3, the DNA is TGTGCCAGCAGACCTCGACAGGTCTCCTACGAGCAGTACTTC.

The J gene is TRBJ1-5, the V gene TRBV5-1; D gene uncertain. V was trimmed by 0 bases and J by 2 bases, leaving 12 bases between them. The CDR3 loop spans 16 amino acids. Germline CDR1 reads SGHRS; CDR2 reads YFSETQ. The CDR3 coding sequence is TGCGCCAGCAGCTTGGGACTCGGGTCGGGCAATCAGCCCCAGCATTTT. Encoded protein: CASSLGLGSGNQPQHF. Supplemented by reference TRBV5-1 and TRBJ1-5, the full variable domain reads KAGVTQTPRYLIKTRGQQVTLSCSPISGHRSVSWYQQTPGQGLQFLFEYFSETQRNKGNFPGRFSGRQFSNSRSEMNVSTLELGDSALYLCASSLGLGSGNQPQHFGDGTRLSIL.

The J gene is TRBJ1-1, the V gene TRBV5-1; TRBD1 is a possible D gene (5 bases). The length of the CDR3 is 15 residues. V dropped 4 bases and J dropped 1 base, with 14 bases sitting between them. Germline assignment: CDR1 SGHRS and CDR2 YFSETQ. The CDR3 DNA sequence: TGCGCCAGCAGCGGGAAGACCCAGGGGAACACTGAAGCTTTCTTT. Translating it yields CASSGKTQGNTEAFF.

The chain combines TRBV7-9 with TRBJ1-2; 7 bases are shared with TRBD1. The V and J ends lost 5 bases and 4 bases, in that order; junction bases with no gene match: 13. This CDR3 is 16 amino acids long. Germline CDR1 reads SEHNR; CDR2 reads FQNEAQ (reference sequence). The CDR3 reads CASSEPGTEHSYGYTF. CDR3 bases: TGTGCCAGCAGCGAGCCCGGGACAGAACATTCCTATGGCTACACCTTC.

This chain connects TRBV18 to TRBJ1-1; D remains unclear. V dropped 0 bases and J dropped 8 bases, with 10 bases sitting between them. The germline V gene has CDR1 KGHSH and CDR2 LQKENI. This CDR3 has 13 residues. The CDR3 reads CASSPPSPTEAFF. The CDR3 DNA follows: TGTGCCAGCTCACCACCGTCCCCTACCGAAGCTTTCTTT.

This clone has a single count. The V gene is TRBV5-8, the J gene TRBJ2-3, with 15 bases that match TRBD2. J lost 4 bases, V lost 3 bases, and 9 bases had no gene match. Germline-derived CDR1 and CDR2 are SGHTS and YDEGEE. There are 18 residues in the CDR3. DNA for the CDR3: TGTGCCAGCAGCTCCGGACTAGCGGGAGGGCCCGGCGCAGATACGCAGTATTTT. Its protein product is CASSSGLAGGPGADTQYF.

In DNA form, the CDR3 reads TGTGCCAGCAGTGCGACTGCCGGTGTGAATGAGCAGTTCTTC. As protein: CASSATAGVNEQFF. The rearrangement links TRBV2 to TRBJ2-1; no definite D call. V shed 4 bases and J shed 7 bases, with 14 bases lying between them. The germline V gene encodes CDR1 SNHLY and CDR2 FYNNEI. The CDR3 loop spans 14 amino acids.

Comment on this clone: Other DNA sequences in the same sample also yield this CDR3. V and J are TRBV5-4 and TRBJ2-3; D unclear. Germline CDR1 is SGHNT and CDR2 is YYREEE (reference sequence). Trimming took off 0 bases at V and 1 base at J, with 12 bases between the two ends. This CDR3 has 16 amino acids. The CDR3 region is CASSLDRGSRTDTQYF. The CDR3 DNA follows: TGTGCCAGCAGCTTGGACCGTGGCTCGCGCACAGATACGCAGTATTTT.

The rearrangement links TRBV19 to TRBJ2-3; the D is unclear. The CDR3 consists of 14 residues. The ends were cut back, 6 bases at V and 1 base at J, with 11 bases in the middle. Germline V gene lookup returns CDR1 LNHDA and CDR2 SQIVND (reference sequence). CDR3 in amino acids: CASRVELCTDTQYF. CDR3 nucleotide sequence: TGTGCCAGTAGAGTGGAGTTGTGCACAGATACGCAGTATTTT.

The V gene is TRBV7-2, the J gene TRBJ1-6, with a weak D call TRBD1 (6 bases). The CDR3 has 15 amino acids. CDR1 and CDR2 (germline): SGHTA, FQGNSA. Deletions cut 3 bases from V and 6 bases from J, with 12 bases between. The CDR3 sequence is CASSLQGWGNSPLHF. CDR3 nucleotide sequence: TGTGCCAGCAGCTTGCAGGGGTGGGGTAATTCACCCCTCCACTTT.

V usage is TRBV19 and J usage is TRBJ1-1, with D possibly TRBD1 on 5 matching bases. Germline V gives CDR1 LNHDA, CDR2 SQIVND (reference sequence). This CDR3 comprises 14 residues. V was pared by 2 bases and J by 5 bases, with 12 bases between. CDR3 in DNA: TGTGCCAGTAGTATAACCGGGGGAGGGACTGAAGCTTTCTTT. It yields the protein CASSITGGGTEAFF. Full variable domain (outside the CDR3, taken from reference TRBV19 and TRBJ1-1): DGGITQSPKYLFRKEGQNVTLSCEQNLNHDAMYWYRQDPGQGLRLIYYSQIVNDFQKGDIAEGYSVSREKKESFPLTVTSAQKNPTAFYLCASSITGGGTEAFFGQGTRLTVV.

J is TRBJ2-4 and V is TRBV5-1, with 9 bases lining up with TRBD1. V trimming: 4 bases; J trimming: 6 bases; junction bases outside the gene matches: 8. The germline V gene has CDR1 SGHRS and CDR2 YFSETQ. The length of the CDR3 is 15 residues. In DNA, the CDR3 is TGCGCCAGCAGCCAAATGGGACAGGGCGGAAACATTCAGTACTTC. Protein product: CASSQMGQGGNIQYF.

This clone appeared a few times. The rearrangement joins TRBV29-1 to TRBJ2-3; D is perhaps TRBD2 (6 bases). CDR3 length: 11 amino acids. Germline V gene lookup returns CDR1 SQVTM and CDR2 ANQGSEA. V was trimmed by 7 bases and J by 6 bases, leaving 11 bases between them. CDR3 nucleotides: TGCAGCGGAGGGAGGAGGGATACGCAGTATTTT. This encodes CSGGRRDTQYF.

The chain is built from TRBV2 and TRBJ1-1; 11 nucleotides agree with TRBD1. In germline, CDR1 is SNHLY, CDR2 FYNNEI. The CDR3 runs to 15 residues. V shed 5 bases, J shed 3 bases, and the junction held 5 bases outside the gene matches. CDR3 region: CASSRRGQGDTEAFF. The CDR3 DNA follows: TGTGCCAGCAGTCGTCGGGGACAGGGGGACACTGAAGCTTTCTTT.